This T cell receptor (beta chain) was sequenced for a study of CD8 T cells in Susac syndrome. Roughly 0.45 to 1 ug RNA was reverse transcribed with random hexamers. Across 54 Vbeta and 13 Jbeta, immunoSEQ multiplex PCR amplified TCR beta CDR3. TCRdb reanalysed the immunoSEQ multiplex PCR reads using MiXCR and keeps one entry per CDR3 protein. The sample yields 200,000 to 250,000 distinct CDR3 sequences, 93% seen once. About this clonotype: What it binds is not known.

The CDR3 runs 14 residues. Looked up from germline, CDR1 is DFQATT and CDR2 is SNEGSKA (reference sequence). Trimming pared 3 bases from V and 2 bases from J, leaving 14 bases between. Study-level findings and limits: An acknowledgment was made by the study that its TCR sequencing and HLA analysis involved relatively few individuals.

The clonotype comes from a human donor with multiple sclerosis. Sequenced input: CD4+ T cells from PBMCs. This rearrangement joins TRBV20-1 to TRBJ2-7; perhaps TRBD1 as D (6 bases). CDR3 DNA: TGCAGTGCTAGCGGCTCAGGGGTAACCTACGAGCAGTACTTC. Translating it yields CSASGSGVTYEQYF.